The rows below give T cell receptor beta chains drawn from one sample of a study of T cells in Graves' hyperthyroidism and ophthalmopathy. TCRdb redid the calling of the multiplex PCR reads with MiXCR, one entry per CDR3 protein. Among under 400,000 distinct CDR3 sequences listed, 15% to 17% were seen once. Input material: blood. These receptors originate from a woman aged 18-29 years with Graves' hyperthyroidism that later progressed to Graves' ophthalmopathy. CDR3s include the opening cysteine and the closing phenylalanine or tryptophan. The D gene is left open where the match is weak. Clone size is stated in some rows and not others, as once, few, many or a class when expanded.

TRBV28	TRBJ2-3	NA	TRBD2	CASGSLRTSIPDTQCF	TGTGCCAGCGGTTCCCTCCGGACTAGCATCCCAGATACGCAGTGTTTT
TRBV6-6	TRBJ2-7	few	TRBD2	CASSYSAGVPTYEQYF	TGTGCCAGCAGTTACTCGGCGGGAGTACCTACCTACGAGCAGTACTTC
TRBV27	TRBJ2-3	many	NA	CASRRQGVTDTQYF	TGTGCCAGCAGACGTCAAGGAGTGACAGATACGCAGTATTTT
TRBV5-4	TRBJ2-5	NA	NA	CASSLEAEGETQYF	TGTGCCAGCAGCTTGGAGGCGGAGGGGGAGACCCAGTACTTC
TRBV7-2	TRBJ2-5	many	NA	CASSLPPPGQETQYF	TGTGCCAGCAGCTTGCCCCCCCCGGGTCAAGAGACCCAGTACTTC
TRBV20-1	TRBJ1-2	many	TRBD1	CSAKGQPVYGYTF	TGCAGTGCCAAGGGACAGCCCGTCTATGGCTACACCTTC
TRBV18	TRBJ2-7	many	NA	CASSPDSAPEQYF	TGTGCCAGCTCGCCGGACAGTGCCCCGGAGCAGTACTTC
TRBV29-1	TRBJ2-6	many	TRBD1	CSVQTGGNAGANVLTF	TGCAGCGTACAGACAGGGGGGAACGCTGGGGCCAACGTCCTGACTTTC
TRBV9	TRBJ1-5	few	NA	CASSVDAGQQPQHF	TGTGCCAGCAGCGTAGACGCGGGGCAACAGCCCCAGCATTTT
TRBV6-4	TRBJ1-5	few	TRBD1	CASAYRGTDSNQPQHF	TGTGCCAGCGCTTACCGGGGGACAGATAGCAATCAGCCCCAGCATTTT
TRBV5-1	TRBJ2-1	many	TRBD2	CASSLAGGGNEQFF	TGCGCCAGCAGCTTAGCGGGAGGGGGCAATGAGCAGTTCTTC
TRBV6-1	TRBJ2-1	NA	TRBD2	CASSPSGTSGRSGEQFF	TGTGCCAGCAGTCCCTCCGGGACTAGCGGTCGATCCGGAGAGCAGTTCTTC
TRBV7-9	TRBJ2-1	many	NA	CASSPRTRRSYNEQFF	TGTGCCAGCAGCCCCCGGACAAGGCGCTCCTACAATGAGCAGTTCTTC
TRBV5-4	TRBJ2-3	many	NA	CASSLAKAEPTDTQYF	TGTGCCAGCAGCTTGGCTAAGGCGGAGCCCACAGATACGCAGTATTTT
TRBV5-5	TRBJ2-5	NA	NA	CASSWGGRGMGQETQYF	TGTGCCAGCAGCTGGGGAGGTAGGGGGATGGGGCAAGAGACCCAGTACTTC
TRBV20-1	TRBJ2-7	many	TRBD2	CSAEGGTSYEQYF	TGCAGTGCGGAGGGAGGGACCTCCTACGAGCAGTACTTC
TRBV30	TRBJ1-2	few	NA	CAWSLTAPYGYTF	TGTGCCTGGAGTTTGACAGCTCCCTATGGCTACACCTTC
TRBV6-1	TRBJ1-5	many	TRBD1	CASSYRGYNQPQHF	TGTGCCAGCAGTTACAGGGGATACAATCAGCCCCAGCATTTT
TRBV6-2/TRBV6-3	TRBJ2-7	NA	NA	CASRHRDWSSYEQYF	TGTGCCAGCAGACACCGGGACTGGAGCTCCTACGAGCAGTACTTC
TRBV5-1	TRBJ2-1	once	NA	CASSDLASLSYNEQFF	TGTGCCAGCAGTGATCTAGCATCCCTCTCCTACAATGAGCAGTTCTTC
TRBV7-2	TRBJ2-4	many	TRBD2	CASSPGLANDIQYF	TGTGCCAGCAGCCCGGGACTAGCTAATGACATTCAGTACTTC
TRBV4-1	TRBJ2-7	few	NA	CASSQAQAGASYEQYF	TGCGCCAGCAGCCAAGCCCAGGCAGGAGCCTCCTACGAGCAGTACTTC
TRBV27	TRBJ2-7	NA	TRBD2	CASSFGTRVYEQYF	TGTGCCAGCAGTTTTGGGACTAGAGTCTACGAGCAGTACTTC
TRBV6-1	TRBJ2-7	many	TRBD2	CASTRTSGNYEQYF	TGTGCCAGCACCCGGACTAGCGGAAACTACGAGCAGTACTTC
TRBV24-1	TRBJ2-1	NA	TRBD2	CATSDLLAASSYNEQFF	TGTGCCACCAGTGATTTACTAGCGGCCAGCTCCTACAATGAGCAGTTCTTC
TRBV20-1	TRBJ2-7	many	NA	CSASFTGYEQYF	TGCAGTGCTAGCTTTACAGGGTACGAGCAGTACTTC
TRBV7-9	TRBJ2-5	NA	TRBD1	CARSHRDSHQETQYF	TGTGCCAGAAGCCACCGGGACAGCCACCAAGAGACCCAGTACTTC
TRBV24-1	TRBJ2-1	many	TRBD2	CATSDPQKAGNYNEQFF	TGTGCCACCAGTGATCCACAAAAAGCGGGAAACTACAATGAGCAGTTCTTC
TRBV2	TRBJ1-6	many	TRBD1	CASTPRGPDSPLHF	TGTGCCAGCACTCCCAGGGGGCCGGATTCACCCCTCCACTTT
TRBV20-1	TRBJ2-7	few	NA	CSARGSPTYEQYF	TGCAGTGCTAGAGGGTCTCCGACCTACGAGCAGTACTTC
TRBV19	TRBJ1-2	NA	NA	CASSSTGALDYTF	TGTGCCAGTAGTTCGACAGGTGCTCTAGACTACACCTTC
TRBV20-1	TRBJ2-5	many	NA	CSASPDPLAGYQETQYF	TGCAGTGCTTCGCCCGACCCCCTGGCGGGATACCAAGAGACCCAGTACTTC
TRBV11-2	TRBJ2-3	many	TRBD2	CASSSLAGVGDTQYF	TGTGCCAGCAGCTCACTAGCGGGAGTTGGGGATACGCAGTATTTT
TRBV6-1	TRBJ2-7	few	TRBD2	CASSEIAGGREQYF	TGTGCCAGCAGTGAAATAGCGGGAGGACGCGAGCAGTACTTC
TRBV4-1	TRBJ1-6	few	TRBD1	CASSQPMGTGSSPLHF	TGCGCCAGCAGCCAACCGATGGGGACAGGGAGTTCACCCCTCCACTTT
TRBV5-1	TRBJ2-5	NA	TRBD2	CASSLSVAGGEETQYF	TGCGCCAGCAGCTTGTCTGTAGCGGGAGGGGAAGAGACCCAGTACTTC
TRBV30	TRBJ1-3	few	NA	CAWSAGGGSGNTIYF	TGTGCCTGGAGTGCCGGGGGAGGTTCTGGAAACACCATATATTTT
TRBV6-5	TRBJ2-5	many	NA	CASSYRDQETQYF	TGTGCCAGCAGTTACCGGGATCAAGAGACCCAGTACTTC
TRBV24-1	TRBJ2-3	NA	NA	CATSQGSTDTQYF	TGTGCCACCAGTCAGGGGAGCACAGATACGCAGTATTTT
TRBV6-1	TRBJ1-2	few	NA	CASQYTHYGYTF	TGTGCCAGCCAATACACCCACTATGGCTACACCTTC
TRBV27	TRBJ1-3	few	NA	CASSSAPGSGNTIYF	TGTGCCAGCAGTTCAGCTCCAGGGTCTGGAAACACCATATATTTT
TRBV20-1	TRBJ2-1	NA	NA	CSASIPYNEQFF	TGCAGTGCTAGTATCCCCTACAATGAGCAGTTCTTC
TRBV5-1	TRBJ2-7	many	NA	CASSPVGGYEQYF	TGCGCCAGCAGCCCGGTGGGGGGTTACGAGCAGTACTTC
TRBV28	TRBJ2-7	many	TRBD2	CASSWGLLYEQYF	TGTGCCAGCAGTTGGGGACTACTCTACGAGCAGTACTTC
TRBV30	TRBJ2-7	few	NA	CAWSDGARSGYEQYF	TGTGCCTGGAGTGACGGCGCTAGGAGCGGGTACGAGCAGTACTTC
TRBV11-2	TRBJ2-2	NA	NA	CASSFRGSGELFF	TGTGCCAGCAGCTTCCGGGGATCAGGAGAGCTGTTTTTT
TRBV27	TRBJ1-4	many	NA	CASSGDDQGHQVEKLFF	TGTGCCAGCAGTGGGGACGATCAGGGGCATCAGGTGGAAAAACTGTTTTTT
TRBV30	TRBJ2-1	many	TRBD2	CAWSVGLAGNEQFF	TGTGCCTGGAGTGTTGGGCTAGCGGGCAATGAGCAGTTCTTC
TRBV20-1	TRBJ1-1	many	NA	CSARDTFARANTEAFF	TGCAGTGCTAGAGATACTTTTGCCCGGGCGAACACTGAAGCTTTCTTT
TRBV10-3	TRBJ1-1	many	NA	CAISESLANTEAFF	TGTGCCATCAGTGAGTCGCTGGCGAACACTGAAGCTTTCTTT
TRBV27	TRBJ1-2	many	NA	CASGRGGDRYGYTF	TGTGCCAGCGGCCGGGGGGGGGATCGCTATGGCTACACCTTC
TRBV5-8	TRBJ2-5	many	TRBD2	CASVLAGPAGETQYF	TGTGCCAGCGTCCTAGCGGGCCCGGCGGGCGAGACCCAGTACTTC
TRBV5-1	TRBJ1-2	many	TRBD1	CASSRGQGVGYTF	TGCGCCAGCAGCCGGGGACAGGGGGTCGGCTACACCTTC